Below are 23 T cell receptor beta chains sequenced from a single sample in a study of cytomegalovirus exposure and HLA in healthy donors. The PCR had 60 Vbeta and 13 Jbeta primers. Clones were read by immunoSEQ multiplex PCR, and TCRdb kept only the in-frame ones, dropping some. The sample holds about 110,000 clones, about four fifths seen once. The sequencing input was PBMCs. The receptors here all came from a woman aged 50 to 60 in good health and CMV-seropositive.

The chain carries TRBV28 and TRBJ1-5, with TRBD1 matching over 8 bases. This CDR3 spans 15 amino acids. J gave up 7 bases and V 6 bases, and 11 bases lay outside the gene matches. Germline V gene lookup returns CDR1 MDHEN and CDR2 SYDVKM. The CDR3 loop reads CASSKNRGGRQPQHF. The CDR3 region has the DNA TGTGCCAGCAGCAAAAACAGGGGGGGGAGGCAGCCCCAGCATTTT.

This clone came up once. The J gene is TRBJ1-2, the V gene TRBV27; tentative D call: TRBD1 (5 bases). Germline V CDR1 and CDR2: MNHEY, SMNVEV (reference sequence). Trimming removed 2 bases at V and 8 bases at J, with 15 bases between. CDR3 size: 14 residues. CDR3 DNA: TGTGCCAGCAGTTTAGGGGGGAAGGGTCACGGCTACACCTTC. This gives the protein CASSLGGKGHGYTF.

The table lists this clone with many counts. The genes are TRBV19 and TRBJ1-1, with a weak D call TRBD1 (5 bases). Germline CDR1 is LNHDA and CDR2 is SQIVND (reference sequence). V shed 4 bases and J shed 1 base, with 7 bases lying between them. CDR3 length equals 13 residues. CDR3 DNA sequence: TGTGCCAGTAGTAGCACAGGGAACACTGAAGCTTTCTTT. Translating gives CASSSTGNTEAFF.

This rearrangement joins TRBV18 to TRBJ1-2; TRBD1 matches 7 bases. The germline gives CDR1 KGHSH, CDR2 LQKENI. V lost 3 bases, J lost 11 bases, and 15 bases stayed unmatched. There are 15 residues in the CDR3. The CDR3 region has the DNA TGTGCCAGCTCACCGAGGGACAGCCGAGATGGGTTGTACACCTTC. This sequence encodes CASSPRDSRDGLYTF.

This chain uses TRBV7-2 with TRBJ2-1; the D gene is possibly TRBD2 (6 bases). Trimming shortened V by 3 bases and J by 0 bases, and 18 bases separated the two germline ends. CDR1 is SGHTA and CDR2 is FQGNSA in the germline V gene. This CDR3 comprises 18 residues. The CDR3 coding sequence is TGTGCCAGCAGCTTCCTCCCGGGACTCAGGAGCTCCTACAATGAGCAGTTCTTC. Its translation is CASSFLPGLRSSYNEQFF. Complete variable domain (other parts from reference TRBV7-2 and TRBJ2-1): GAGVSQSPSNKVTEKGKDVELRCDPISGHTALYWYRQSLGQGLEFLIYFQGNSAPDKSGLPSDRFSAERTGGSVSTLTIQRTQQEDSAVYLCASSFLPGLRSSYNEQFFGPGTRLTVL.

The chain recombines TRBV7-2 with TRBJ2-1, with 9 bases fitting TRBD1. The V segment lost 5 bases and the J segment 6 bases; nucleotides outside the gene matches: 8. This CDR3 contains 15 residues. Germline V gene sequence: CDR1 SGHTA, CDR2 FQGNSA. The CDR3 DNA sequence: TGTGCCAGCAGCACACAGGGGGCGCATGGCAATGAGCAGTTCTTC. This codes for CASSTQGAHGNEQFF.

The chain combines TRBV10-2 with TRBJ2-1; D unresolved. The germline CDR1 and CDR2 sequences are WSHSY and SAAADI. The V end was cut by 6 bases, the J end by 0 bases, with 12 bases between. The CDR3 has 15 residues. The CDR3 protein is CASRTPGSSYNEQFF. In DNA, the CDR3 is TGCGCCAGCAGGACACCCGGCAGCTCCTACAATGAGCAGTTCTTC.

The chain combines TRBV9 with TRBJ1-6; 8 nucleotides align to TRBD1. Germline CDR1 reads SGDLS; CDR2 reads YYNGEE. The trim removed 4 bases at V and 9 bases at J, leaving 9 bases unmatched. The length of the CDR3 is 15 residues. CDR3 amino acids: CASSTLRDRSSPLHF. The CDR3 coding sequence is TGTGCCAGCAGCACCCTCCGGGACAGGTCTTCACCCCTCCACTTT.

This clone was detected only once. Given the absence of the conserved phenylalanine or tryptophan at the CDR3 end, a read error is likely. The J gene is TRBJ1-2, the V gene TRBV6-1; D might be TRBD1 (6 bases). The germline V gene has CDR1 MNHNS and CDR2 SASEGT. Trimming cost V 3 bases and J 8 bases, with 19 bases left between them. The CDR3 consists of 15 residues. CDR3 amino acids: CASSDNVFLGGGYTS. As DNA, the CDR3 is TGTGCCAGCAGTGATAACGTCTTCCTAGGGGGGGGCTACACCTCC.

CDR3 region: CASSQRQGAFARGDTEAFF. CDR3 in DNA: TGTGCCAGCAGCCAAAGACAGGGGGCGTTTGCTAGGGGTGACACTGAAGCTTTCTTT. The chain is built from TRBV14 and TRBJ1-1; the match to TRBD1 covers 10 bases. Losses at the gene ends were 2 bases for V and 3 bases for J; bases not matched to a gene: 15. This CDR3 spans 19 amino acids. Germline V lookup: CDR1 SGHDN, CDR2 FVKESK.

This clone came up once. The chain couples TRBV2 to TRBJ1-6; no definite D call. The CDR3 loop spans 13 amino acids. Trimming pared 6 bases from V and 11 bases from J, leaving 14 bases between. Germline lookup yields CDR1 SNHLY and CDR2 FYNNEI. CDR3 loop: CASRSERGPPLHF. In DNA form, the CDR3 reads TGTGCCAGCAGGAGCGAGAGAGGGCCACCCCTCCACTTT. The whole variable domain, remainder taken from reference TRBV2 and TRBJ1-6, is EPEVTQTPSHQVTQMGQEVILRCVPISNHLYFYWYRQILGQKVEFLVSFYNNEISEKSEIFDDQFSVERPDGSNFTLKIRSTKLEDSAMYFCASRSERGPPLHFGNGTRLTVT.

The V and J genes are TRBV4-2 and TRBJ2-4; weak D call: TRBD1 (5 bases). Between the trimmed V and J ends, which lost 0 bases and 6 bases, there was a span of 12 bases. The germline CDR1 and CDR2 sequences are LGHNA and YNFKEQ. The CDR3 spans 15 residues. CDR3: CASSQDASRGNIQYF. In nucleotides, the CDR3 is TGTGCCAGCAGCCAAGATGCGTCAAGGGGAAACATTCAGTACTTC.

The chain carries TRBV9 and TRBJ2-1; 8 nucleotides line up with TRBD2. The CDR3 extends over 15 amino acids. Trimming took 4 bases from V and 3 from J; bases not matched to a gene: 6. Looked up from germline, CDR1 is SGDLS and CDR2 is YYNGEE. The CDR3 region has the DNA TGTGCCAGCAGCCAAGGTAGCGGGGACTACAATGAGCAGTTCTTC. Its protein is CASSQGSGDYNEQFF.

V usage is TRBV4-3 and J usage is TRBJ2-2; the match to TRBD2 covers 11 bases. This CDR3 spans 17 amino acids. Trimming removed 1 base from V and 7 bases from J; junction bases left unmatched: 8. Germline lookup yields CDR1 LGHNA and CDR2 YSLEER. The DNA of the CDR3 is TGCGCCAGCAGCCAAGTGAGCCTAGCGGGGGGTGGCGGGGAGCTGTTTTTT. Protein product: CASSQVSLAGGGGELFF.

The CDR3 DNA sequence: TGTGCCAGCAGCTTAAGCGGGGAAGAGACCCAGTACTTC. Translating gives CASSLSGEETQYF. The chain has TRBV7-9 and TRBJ2-5; TRBD2 agrees at 7 bases. Germline trimming cut 2 bases from V and 3 bases from J; bases unmatched to any gene: 0. The CDR3 has 13 amino acids. Germline V gives CDR1 SEHNR, CDR2 FQNEAQ (reference sequence).

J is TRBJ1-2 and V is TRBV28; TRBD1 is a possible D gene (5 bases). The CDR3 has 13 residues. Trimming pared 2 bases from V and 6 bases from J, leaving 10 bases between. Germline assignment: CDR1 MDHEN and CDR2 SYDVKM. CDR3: CASSLNRPNGYTF. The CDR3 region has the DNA TGTGCCAGCAGTTTAAACAGGCCCAATGGCTACACCTTC.

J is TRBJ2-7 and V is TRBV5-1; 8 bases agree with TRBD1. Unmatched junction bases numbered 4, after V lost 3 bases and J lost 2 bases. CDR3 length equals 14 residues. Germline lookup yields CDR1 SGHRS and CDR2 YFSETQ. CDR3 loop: CASSWGQETYEQYF. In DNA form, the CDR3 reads TGCGCCAGCAGCTGGGGACAGGAGACCTACGAGCAGTACTTC.

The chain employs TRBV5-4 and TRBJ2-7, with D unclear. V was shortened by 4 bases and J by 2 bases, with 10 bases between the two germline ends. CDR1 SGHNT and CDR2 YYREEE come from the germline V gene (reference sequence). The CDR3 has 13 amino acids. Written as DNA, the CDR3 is TGTGCCAGCAGCGCCCCCGCGACCTACGAGCAGTACTTC. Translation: CASSAPATYEQYF.

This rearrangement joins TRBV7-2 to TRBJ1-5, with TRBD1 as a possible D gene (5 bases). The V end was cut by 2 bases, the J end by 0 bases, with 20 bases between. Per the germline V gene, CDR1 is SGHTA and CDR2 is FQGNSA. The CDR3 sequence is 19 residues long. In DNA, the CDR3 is TGTGCCAGCAGCTTACCCCCGAAAGGGCCAGGGTATAGCAATCAGCCCCAGCATTTT. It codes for CASSLPPKGPGYSNQPQHF.

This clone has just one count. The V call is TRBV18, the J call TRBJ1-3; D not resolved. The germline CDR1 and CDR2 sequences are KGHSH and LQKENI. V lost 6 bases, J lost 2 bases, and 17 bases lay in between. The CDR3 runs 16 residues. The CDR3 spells CASSPGRARPGNTIYF. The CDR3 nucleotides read TGTGCCAGCTCCCCGGGGAGGGCCAGACCTGGAAACACCATATATTTT. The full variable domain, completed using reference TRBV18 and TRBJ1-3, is NAGVMQNPRHLVRRRGQEARLRCSPMKGHSHVYWYRQLPEEGLKFMVYLQKENIIDESGMPKERFSAEFPKEGPSILRIQQVVRGDSAAYFCASSPGRARPGNTIYFGEGSWLTVV.

CDR3 region: CASSEPRGQSNTEAFF. The DNA of the CDR3 is TGTGCCAGCAGTGAACCGAGGGGACAATCGAACACTGAAGCTTTCTTT. The rearrangement joins TRBV6-1 to TRBJ1-1; a possible D gene is TRBD1 (6 bases). The V end lost 2 bases, the J end lost 1 base, and 14 bases lay between the germline ends. This CDR3 is built from 16 residues. In germline, CDR1 is MNHNS, CDR2 SASEGT.

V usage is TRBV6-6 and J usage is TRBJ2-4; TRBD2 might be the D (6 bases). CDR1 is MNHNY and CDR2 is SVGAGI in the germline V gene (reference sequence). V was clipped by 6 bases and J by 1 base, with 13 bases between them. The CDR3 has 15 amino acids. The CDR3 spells CASSQELAAKNIQYF. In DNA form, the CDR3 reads TGTGCCAGCAGCCAGGAGCTAGCGGCCAAAAACATTCAGTACTTC.

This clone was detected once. The CDR3 spells CASSQRLAGDTPYF. The CDR3 DNA is TGTGCCAGCTCACAGCGACTAGCGGGGGACACTCCATACTTC. V is TRBV18 and J is TRBJ2-7, with 12 bases identical to TRBD2. V lost 4 bases to trimming and J lost 13 bases; unmatched junction nucleotides: 11. This CDR3 has 14 residues. Germline CDR1 is KGHSH and CDR2 is LQKENI.